This record looks at one T cell receptor beta chain sequence and its context. Its matching antigen is unknown. The sample originates from a study of OX40 agonist ivuxolimab in advanced cancers. Any history of autoimmune disease or systemic immunosuppression disqualified patients. Clones were sequenced by immunoSEQ multiplex PCR, and TCRdb holds only the in-frame ones, with some missing. The sample includes around 84,000 clones, roughly 90% of them seen just once. Study outcomes and limitations: The authors did not determine the antigen specificity of the expanded peripheral T cells. At 0.1 to 3.0 mg/kg, CD4+ and CD8+ blood T cells expanded clonally by week 6.

The V end was cut by 6 bases, the J end by 1 base, with 12 bases between. CDR1 and CDR2 (germline): SNHLY, FYNNEI. The CDR3 length is 14 residues. This sequence was found in an adult with an advanced solid tumor such as melanoma, head and neck, liver or kidney cancer. This chain connects TRBV2 to TRBJ1-2, with D unclear. Sequences were derived from CD4+ or CD8+ T cells sorted from blood, sampled in a trial of the OX40 agonist ivuxolimab. CDR3 in amino acids: CASRSPRINYGYTF. The CDR3 bases are TGTGCCAGCAGGTCCCCCAGAATTAACTATGGCTACACCTTC.